The rows below give T cell receptor beta chains drawn from one sample of a study of shared clonotypes between healthy human individuals. Profiled with immunoSEQ multiplex PCR; TCRdb holds only in-frame clones, not every one. Altogether about 2.4 million clones are present, approximately 93% being singletons, with the ten largest covering 0.36%. The specimen sequenced was naive CD4+ T cells from PBMCs. The receptors were sampled from a man between 18 and 35 years old in good health. Some clones in this sample may be carry-over from other donors' samples. Each CDR3 is given with its conserved first and last residue. Fields, in order: D gene, J gene, clone size, V gene, CDR3 protein, CDR3 DNA. A D gene is named only where the DNA matches it firmly. Clone size appears in some rows only: once, few, many, or a class for an expanded clone.

D gene: .
J gene: TRBJ2-1
clone size: .
V gene: TRBV13
CDR3 protein: CASSPSRSYGDEQFF
CDR3 DNA: TGTGCCAGCAGCCCATCGCGTTCCTATGGTGATGAGCAGTTCTTC

D gene: .
J gene: TRBJ1-2
clone size: .
V gene: TRBV19
CDR3 protein: CASNIRVTSGPSKGYTF
CDR3 DNA: TGTGCCAGTAATATAAGGGTCACATCCGGCCCTAGTAAAGGCTACACCTTC

D gene: TRBD1
J gene: TRBJ2-1
clone size: .
V gene: TRBV5-1
CDR3 protein: CASSPRRQGGPNEQFF
CDR3 DNA: TGCGCCAGCAGCCCCCGTCGACAGGGTGGTCCCAATGAGCAGTTCTTC

D gene: .
J gene: TRBJ2-7
clone size: .
V gene: TRBV18
CDR3 protein: CASSHRAGEYEQYF
CDR3 DNA: TGTGCCAGCTCCCACCGGGCAGGGGAGTACGAGCAGTACTTC

D gene: .
J gene: TRBJ2-3
clone size: .
V gene: TRBV2
CDR3 protein: CASSQGGVLDTQYF
CDR3 DNA: TGTGCCAGCAGTCAGGGTGGGGTTTTAGATACGCAGTATTTT

D gene: .
J gene: TRBJ1-1
clone size: .
V gene: TRBV29-1
CDR3 protein: CSVVRDANTEAFF
CDR3 DNA: TGCAGCGTTGTCCGGGACGCGAACACTGAAGCTTTCTTT

D gene: .
J gene: TRBJ1-5
clone size: few
V gene: TRBV14
CDR3 protein: CASSQGGSSQPQHF
CDR3 DNA: TGTGCCAGCAGCCAAGGGGGGTCAAGTCAGCCCCAGCATTTT

D gene: .
J gene: TRBJ1-1
clone size: once
V gene: TRBV19
CDR3 protein: CASSPQSNTEAFF
CDR3 DNA: TGTGCCAGTAGTCCCCAGTCGAACACTGAAGCTTTCTTT

D gene: .
J gene: TRBJ2-2
clone size: .
V gene: TRBV7-2
CDR3 protein: CASSLGLMGGELFF
CDR3 DNA: TGTGCCAGCAGCTTAGGACTAATGGGCGGGGAGCTGTTTTTT

D gene: TRBD1
J gene: TRBJ2-7
clone size: .
V gene: TRBV18
CDR3 protein: CASSPKGGQGATYEQYF
CDR3 DNA: TGTGCCAGCTCACCAAAGGGTGGCCAGGGGGCGACCTACGAGCAGTACTTC

D gene: .
J gene: TRBJ2-1
clone size: .
V gene: TRBV7-3
CDR3 protein: CASSRDSGLYNEQFF
CDR3 DNA: TGTGCCAGCAGCCGAGATAGCGGACTTTACAATGAGCAGTTCTTC

D gene: TRBD1
J gene: TRBJ2-4
clone size: .
V gene: TRBV18
CDR3 protein: CASSEGQGLNIQYF
CDR3 DNA: TGTGCCAGCTCAGAAGGACAGGGCCTAAACATTCAGTACTTC

D gene: TRBD1
J gene: TRBJ1-5
clone size: .
V gene: TRBV9
CDR3 protein: CASSDDRDQPQHF
CDR3 DNA: TGTGCCAGCAGCGACGACAGGGATCAGCCCCAGCATTTT

D gene: TRBD1
J gene: TRBJ1-2
clone size: .
V gene: TRBV7-2
CDR3 protein: CASSLRTGLRSNYGYTF
CDR3 DNA: TGTGCCAGCAGCCTCCGGACAGGGCTCCGGAGTAACTATGGCTACACCTTC

D gene: .
J gene: TRBJ2-7
clone size: once
V gene: TRBV7-9
CDR3 protein: CASSLGYDPLVSYEQYF
CDR3 DNA: TGTGCCAGCAGCTTGGGGTATGATCCCCTTGTAAGCTACGAGCAGTACTTC

D gene: TRBD1
J gene: TRBJ1-1
clone size: .
V gene: TRBV6-1
CDR3 protein: CASSGPFPGQGPTEAFF
CDR3 DNA: TGTGCCAGCAGTGGGCCGTTCCCGGGACAGGGGCCCACTGAAGCTTTCTTT

D gene: .
J gene: TRBJ1-1
clone size: .
V gene: TRBV7-2
CDR3 protein: CASSLVREEAFF
CDR3 DNA: TGTGCCAGCAGCTTAGTAAGGGAGGAAGCTTTCTTT

D gene: TRBD1
J gene: TRBJ1-1
clone size: .
V gene: TRBV6-1
CDR3 protein: CASRVGQGVRSKAFF
CDR3 DNA: TGTGCCAGCAGAGTCGGACAGGGGGTAAGGAGTAAAGCTTTCTTT

D gene: TRBD2
J gene: TRBJ2-3
clone size: .
V gene: TRBV9
CDR3 protein: CASSTTGLAGVSVTDTQYF
CDR3 DNA: TGTGCCAGCAGCACAACGGGACTAGCGGGAGTATCGGTCACAGATACGCAGTATTTT

D gene: .
J gene: TRBJ2-2
clone size: .
V gene: TRBV6-5
CDR3 protein: CASSLRYRGAPGELFF
CDR3 DNA: TGTGCCAGCAGTTTGAGGTATAGGGGAGCGCCCGGGGAGCTGTTTTTT

D gene: TRBD1
J gene: TRBJ2-5
clone size: .
V gene: TRBV4-3
CDR3 protein: CASSHLGQWETQYF
CDR3 DNA: TGCGCCAGCAGCCATCTGGGACAGTGGGAGACCCAGTACTTC

D gene: .
J gene: TRBJ2-5
clone size: .
V gene: TRBV4-2
CDR3 protein: CASSQDRESQETQYF
CDR3 DNA: TGTGCCAGCAGCCAAGATAGGGAATCCCAAGAGACCCAGTACTTC

D gene: .
J gene: TRBJ1-5
clone size: .
V gene: TRBV27
CDR3 protein: CASRRTNYDQPQHF
CDR3 DNA: TGTGCCAGCAGGCGGACTAACTATGATCAGCCCCAGCATTTT

D gene: .
J gene: TRBJ1-2
clone size: .
V gene: TRBV2
CDR3 protein: CASSERRERLAGYTF
CDR3 DNA: TGTGCCAGCAGTGAACGGAGGGAGCGTTTGGCTGGCTACACCTTC

D gene: .
J gene: TRBJ1-2
clone size: .
V gene: TRBV2
CDR3 protein: CASSGELGYGYTF
CDR3 DNA: TGTGCCAGCTCCGGGGAGTTGGGCTATGGCTACACCTTC

D gene: TRBD1
J gene: TRBJ2-7
clone size: .
V gene: TRBV7-9
CDR3 protein: CASSPGQHSYEQYF
CDR3 DNA: TGTGCCAGCAGCCCGGGACAGCATTCCTACGAGCAGTACTTC

D gene: .
J gene: TRBJ1-5
clone size: few
V gene: TRBV4-2
CDR3 protein: CASSQEYGYGNQPQHF
CDR3 DNA: TGTGCCAGCAGCCAAGAATACGGGTATGGCAATCAGCCCCAGCATTTT

D gene: TRBD2
J gene: TRBJ2-1
clone size: .
V gene: TRBV9
CDR3 protein: CASSSSGRYNEQFF
CDR3 DNA: TGTGCCAGCAGCTCTAGCGGGAGATACAATGAGCAGTTCTTC

D gene: .
J gene: TRBJ2-5
clone size: .
V gene: TRBV27
CDR3 protein: CASSPAKKTLERETQYF
CDR3 DNA: TGTGCCAGCAGCCCAGCAAAGAAAACGCTTGAGCGTGAGACCCAGTACTTC